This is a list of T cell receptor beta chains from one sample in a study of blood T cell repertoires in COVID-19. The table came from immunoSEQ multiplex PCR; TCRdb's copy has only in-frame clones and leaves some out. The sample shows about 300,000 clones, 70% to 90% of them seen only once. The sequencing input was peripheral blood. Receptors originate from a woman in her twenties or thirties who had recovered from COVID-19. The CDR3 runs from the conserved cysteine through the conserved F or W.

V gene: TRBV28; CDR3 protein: CASSWGTSGADTQYF
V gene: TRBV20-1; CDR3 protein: CSASGVPGGRTDTQYF
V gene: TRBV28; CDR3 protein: CASRGPGNYGYTF
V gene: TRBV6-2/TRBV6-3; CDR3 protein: CASSYTTDSYEQYF
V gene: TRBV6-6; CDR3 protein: CASRTQGASTEAFF
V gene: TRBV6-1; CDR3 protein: CASSEGPRDRGRGYTF
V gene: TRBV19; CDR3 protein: CASSIRGGATLPSTDTQYF
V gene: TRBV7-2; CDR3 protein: CASSLVLGQGYSTIYF
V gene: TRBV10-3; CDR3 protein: CAINSGQGLETQYF
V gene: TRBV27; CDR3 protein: CASSPFLTGDQPQHF
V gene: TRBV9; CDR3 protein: CASSEDTDYNEQFF
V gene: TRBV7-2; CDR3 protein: CASSLDTPSPLHF
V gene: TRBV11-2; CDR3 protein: CASSKWGQRSYEQYF
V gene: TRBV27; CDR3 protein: CASSPGVVVEKLFF
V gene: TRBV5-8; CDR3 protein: CASSLPGFYGYTF
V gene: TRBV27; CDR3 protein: CASSLSGFQYEQYF
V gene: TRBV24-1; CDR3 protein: CATSARSRLRGTDTQYF
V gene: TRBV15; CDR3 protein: CATSRDHGGSTDTQYF
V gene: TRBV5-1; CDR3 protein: CASSLRTGDNSPLHF
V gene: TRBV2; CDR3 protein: CASSDRDRGLETQYF
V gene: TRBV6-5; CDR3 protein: CASSYVAAPGTGELFF
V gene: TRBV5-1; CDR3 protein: CASSISEGLNTEAFF
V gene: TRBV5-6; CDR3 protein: CASSLTEGILYTEAFF
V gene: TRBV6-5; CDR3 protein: CASRPLTGSNQPQHF
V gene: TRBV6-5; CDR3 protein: CASSQSGGPYNEQFF
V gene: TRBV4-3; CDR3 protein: CASSQGGAGAMASTDTQYF
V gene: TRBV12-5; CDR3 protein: CASGFGLAGGPSTDTQYF
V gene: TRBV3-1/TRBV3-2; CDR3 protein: CASSQPVGEDTQYF
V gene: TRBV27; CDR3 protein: CASSSGRAIWETQYF
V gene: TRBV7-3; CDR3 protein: CASSLGGGDSYEQYF
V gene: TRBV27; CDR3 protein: CASSTQGGLGGYTF
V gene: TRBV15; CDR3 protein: CATSRDPFLEANEKLFF
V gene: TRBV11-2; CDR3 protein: CASSLLPRTGLPGANVLTF
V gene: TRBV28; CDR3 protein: CASSPTGFTEQYF
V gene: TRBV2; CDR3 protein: CASIQAPDSPLHF
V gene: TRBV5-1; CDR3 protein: CASSPSPLAGVVDQYF
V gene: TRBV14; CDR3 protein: CASSQVHSYEQYF
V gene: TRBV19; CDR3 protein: CASISGSTNTEAFF
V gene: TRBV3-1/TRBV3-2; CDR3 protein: CASSLGQGQETQYF
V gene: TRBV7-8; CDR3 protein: CASSLVQGPSYEQYF
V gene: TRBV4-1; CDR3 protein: CASSEPGQGIYEQYF